The T cell receptor (beta chain) under discussion was sequenced for a study of breast tumors, draining lymph nodes, adjacent tissues. The study, taken as a whole, reports: Tumor T cell lymph node origin was a supported hypothesis, not proven. The data were judged consistent with most tumor T cells coming from lymph node and expanding in tumor. Compared with basal-like, luminal-like tumors shared significantly more repertoire with nontumor tissue. Compared with lymph nodes, tumors were less diverse; compared with nontumor tissue, more.

With regard to this clonotype: The target antigen is unknown. A much larger clone differs by one base, so this may be a read error.

Germline loops: CDR1 MNHNY, CDR2 SVGAGI (reference sequence). The CDR3 covers 14 residues. MiXCR, applied by TCRdb to the multiplex PCR reads, yields one record per CDR3 protein. In the table there are approximately 90,000 distinct CDR3 sequences, around 30% of which are singletons. Breast cancer patients provided tissue from their axillary draining lymph nodes. Sequenced material: axillary lymph node tissue. This TCR was sampled from a female donor with breast cancer. Some clones in this sample may be carry-over from other donors' samples. The V and J genes are TRBV6-6 and TRBJ2-1; D unclear. The CDR3 nucleotides are TGTGCCAGCAGTCACTCAATGACCTACAATGAGCAGTTCTTC. Translated: CASSHSMTYNEQFF.